This T cell receptor (beta chain) was identified during a study of blood T cells in healthy people across ages. A J-beta primer mix and a sample-barcoded 5' primer were used in a second PCR of roughly 7 to 12 cycles. TCRdb re-analysed the 5' RACE reads in MiXCR, keeping a single row per CDR3 protein. The sample holds some 560,000 distinct CDR3 sequences, about a quarter seen once. This CDR3 spans 15 amino acids. The germline V and J ends were trimmed by 3 bases and 2 bases, with 13 bases remaining between them. In germline, CDR1 is MNHEY, CDR2 SVGAGI. Another study also made use of these data, one on T cells of mothers and their children. This second report adds: The study obtained over 8.5 million TCR beta CDR3 reads per mother and about 3 million per child. Evidence of persistent microchimeric T cell clones was absent.

The V call is TRBV6-5, the J call TRBJ1-2; no reliable D call. Material for sequencing was blood. The TCR comes from a boy aged 2 to 10 in good health. The CDR3 sequence: CASSYWRDSNYGYTF. DNA of the CDR3: TGTGCCAGCAGTTATTGGAGGGATTCAAACTATGGCTACACCTTC.